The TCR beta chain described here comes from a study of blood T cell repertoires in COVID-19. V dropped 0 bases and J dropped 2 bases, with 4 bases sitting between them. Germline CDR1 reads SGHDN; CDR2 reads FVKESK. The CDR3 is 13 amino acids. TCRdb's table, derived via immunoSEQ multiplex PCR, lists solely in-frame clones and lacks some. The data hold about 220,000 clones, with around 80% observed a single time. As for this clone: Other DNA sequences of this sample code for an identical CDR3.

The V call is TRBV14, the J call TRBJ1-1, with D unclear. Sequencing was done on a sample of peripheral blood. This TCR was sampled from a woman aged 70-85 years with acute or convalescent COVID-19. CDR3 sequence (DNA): TGTGCCAGCAGCCAAGACCAAAACACTGAAGCTTTCTTT. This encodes CASSQDQNTEAFF.